The 10 T cell receptor beta chains presented below share a single source sample, sequenced in a study of blood T cell repertoires in COVID-19. Data came from immunoSEQ multiplex PCR; TCRdb stores just in-frame clones and leaves some out. The table shows almost 250,000 clones, with almost 85% occurring only once. The sequencing input was PBMCs or T cells enriched from blood (not recorded which). These TCRs come from a woman in her forties or fifties with acute COVID-19.

The CDR3 nucleotides read TGTGCCAGCAGGCGACTTGCTAGCACAGATACGCAGTATTTT. Translating gives CASRRLASTDTQYF. The chain is built from TRBV16 and TRBJ2-3, with D unresolved. This CDR3 spans 14 amino acids. Trimming shortened V by 6 bases and J by 0 bases, and 10 bases separated the two germline ends. Germline CDR1 KGHSY, CDR2 FQNENV.

This clone came up a few times. The CDR3 nucleotides are TGTGCCAGCAGATCGGGACAGAACTATGGCTACACCTTC. Amino acid sequence: CASRSGQNYGYTF. The genes are TRBV28 and TRBJ1-2; 7 bases agree with TRBD1. Per germline, CDR1 MDHEN and CDR2 SYDVKM. Trimming at V came to 6 bases and at J to 2 bases, leaving 3 bases not matched to a gene. This CDR3 spans 13 amino acids.

J is TRBJ2-5 and V is TRBV29-1; 7 bases are shared with TRBD1. Germline V lookup: CDR1 SQVTM, CDR2 ANQGSEA. The CDR3 sequence is 15 residues long. CDR3 residues: CSVRTGAGAKETQYF. The DNA of the CDR3 is TGCAGTGTCCGTACAGGGGCAGGGGCTAAAGAGACCCAGTACTTC.

This clone was counted once. This chain uses TRBV4-1 with TRBJ2-1; D remains ambiguous. This CDR3 region has 16 residues. Trimming took 1 base from V and 0 from J, leaving 10 bases between them. Germline CDR1 is MGHRA and CDR2 is YSYEKL. The CDR3 nucleotides read TGCGCCAGCAGCCAAGTAGACATACTCTCCTACAATGAGCAGTTCTTC. This encodes CASSQVDILSYNEQFF.

This chain joins TRBV5-6 and TRBJ2-1; 9 positions agree with TRBD1. After removal of 3 bases from V and 2 bases from J, the junction contained 15 bases not matched to a gene. This CDR3 spans 19 amino acids. CDR1 and CDR2 from the germline V gene are SGHDT and YYEEEE. CDR3: CASSSDPSRDRVAYNEQFF. For the CDR3, the DNA is TGTGCCAGCAGCTCCGATCCCTCTCGGGACAGGGTGGCCTACAATGAGCAGTTCTTC.

Regarding this clone: Other DNA sequences in the sample encode the same CDR3. The chain recombines TRBV12-3 or TRBV12-4 with TRBJ1-2, with 7 bases lining up with TRBD1. The trim removed 4 bases at V and 2 bases at J, leaving 1 base unmatched. The CDR3 contains 13 residues. The CDR3: CASSSQGNYGYTF. Written as DNA, the CDR3 is TGTGCCAGCAGTTCACAGGGGAACTATGGCTACACCTTC.

V is TRBV3-1 (or the pseudogene TRBV3-2) and J is TRBJ2-7; TRBD2 might be the D (5 bases). This CDR3 region has 15 residues. Per germline, CDR1 LGHDT and CDR2 YNNKEL (reference sequence). V lost 3 bases and J lost 2, with 14 bases in between. For the CDR3, the DNA is TGTGCCAGCAGCCAGGACTCTTATTCGACCTACGAGCAGTACTTC. This sequence encodes CASSQDSYSTYEQYF.

This chain links TRBV7-2 with TRBJ2-5; a possible D gene is TRBD2 (6 bases). From germline, CDR1 is SGHTA and CDR2 FQGNSA. Deletions cut 3 bases from V and 4 bases from J, with 21 bases between. The CDR3 spans 17 residues. The CDR3 DNA reads TGTGCCAGCAGCTTGGCCCTTCGGGACCCCGGGGGAGAGACCCAGTACTTC. The encoded protein is CASSLALRDPGGETQYF.

In DNA, the CDR3 is TGTGCCAGCAGCTTAGGGACAGCCGTCTCTGGAAACACCATATATTTT. This translates into CASSLGTAVSGNTIYF. This rearrangement joins TRBV7-2 to TRBJ1-3, with a weak D call TRBD1 (6 bases). V was trimmed by 1 base and J by 0 bases, leaving 10 bases between them. Per the germline V gene, CDR1 is SGHTA and CDR2 is FQGNSA. The CDR3 contains 16 residues.

CDR3 sequence reads: CASSLALNRLYGYTF. The DNA for the CDR3 is TGCGCCAGCAGCTTGGCCTTGAATCGACTCTATGGCTACACCTTC. This chain links TRBV5-1 with TRBJ1-2; D is unclear. Deletions cut 0 bases from V and 4 bases from J, with 13 bases between. Germline V gene data show CDR1 as SGHRS and CDR2 as YFSETQ. CDR3 length: 15 residues.